The 4 T cell receptor beta chains given below trace back to one sample, sequenced in a study of response to subunit inactivated influenza vaccine. TCRdb ran MiXCR on the RT-PCR reads and lists one entry per CDR3 protein. The sample lists about 530,000 distinct CDR3 sequences, about an eighth seen once, with around 13% in the top ten. Source: PBMCs from blood, taken roughly 48 days after vaccination. Every receptor here comes from a man aged 45-60 years who received an inactivated influenza vaccine.

There are many counts of this clonotype. The chain combines TRBV7-2 with TRBJ2-3; 7 bases agree with TRBD1. This CDR3 region has 15 residues. Germline V gene sequence: CDR1 SGHTA, CDR2 FQGNSA. Germline trimming cut 6 bases from V and 7 bases from J; bases unmatched to any gene: 13. CDR3 amino acids: CASRSRDSSINTQYF. DNA for the CDR3: TGTGCCAGCAGATCCCGGGACAGTAGCATTAATACGCAGTATTTT.

This chain connects TRBV12-3 or TRBV12-4 to TRBJ1-2; the match to TRBD1 covers 8 bases. This CDR3 has 13 amino acids. Trimming removed 7 bases from V and 7 bases from J; junction bases left unmatched: 8. CDR3 DNA: TGTGCCAGCACCGATTTCAGGGGGCTTGGCTACACCTTC. This codes for CASTDFRGLGYTF.

The V gene is TRBV20-1, the J gene TRBJ2-3, with unresolved D. The CDR3 runs 13 residues. Per the germline V gene, CDR1 is DFQATT and CDR2 is SNEGSKA (reference sequence). V gave up 0 bases and J gave up 7 bases, with 11 bases separating them. In nucleotides, the CDR3 is TGCAGTGCTAGAGATCCCCCGTTATATACGCAGTATTTT. Translating gives CSARDPPLYTQYF.

J is TRBJ2-7 and V is TRBV20-1; TRBD1 matches 9 bases. The V segment lost 2 bases and the J segment 2 bases; nucleotides outside the gene matches: 10. The CDR3 covers 16 residues. CDR1 DFQATT and CDR2 SNEGSKA come from the germline V gene (reference sequence). The DNA for the CDR3 is TGCAGTGCTAGAAGGAGGGACAGGGACCTCACCTACGAGCAGTACTTC. Translation gives CSARRRDRDLTYEQYF.